This T cell receptor beta chain was obtained from a study of early T cells in non-severe SARS-CoV-2 infection. Turning to the study itself: Whole-blood bulk RNA, unsorted, was sequenced, and chains were unpaired.

Unique molecular identifiers (one per individual cDNA molecule) were attached. TCRdb re-derived calls from the 5' RACE reads in MiXCR, one entry per CDR3 protein. The sample records under 70,000 distinct CDR3 sequences, roughly 10% being singletons. Note on this clonotype: Its antigen is unidentified.

Points from the study as a whole: Matching against VDJdb likely underestimated virus-specific expansions, favoring anti-spike CD8.

The length of the CDR3 is 17 residues. The V gene's germline CDR1 is SGDLS and CDR2 YYNGEE. After removal of 3 bases from V and 5 bases from J, the junction contained 12 bases not matched to a gene. This clonotype was sampled from an adult who was a healthcare worker with PCR-confirmed SARS-CoV-2 infection or an uninfected control (not recorded which). This rearrangement joins TRBV9 to TRBJ1-5, with TRBD1 matching 9 bases. The specimen was whole blood. CDR3 nucleotides: TGTGCCAGCAGCGAGAGACAGGGGGTTCTTGATGATCAGCCCCAGCATTTT. Translation gives CASSERQGVLDDQPQHF. Using reference TRBV9 and TRBJ1-5 for the parts outside the CDR3, the full variable domain is DSGVTQTPKHLITATGQRVTLRCSPRSGDLSVYWYQQSLDQGLQFLIQYYNGEERAKGNILERFSAQQFPDLHSELNLSSLELGDSALYFCASSERQGVLDDQPQHFGDGTRLSIL.